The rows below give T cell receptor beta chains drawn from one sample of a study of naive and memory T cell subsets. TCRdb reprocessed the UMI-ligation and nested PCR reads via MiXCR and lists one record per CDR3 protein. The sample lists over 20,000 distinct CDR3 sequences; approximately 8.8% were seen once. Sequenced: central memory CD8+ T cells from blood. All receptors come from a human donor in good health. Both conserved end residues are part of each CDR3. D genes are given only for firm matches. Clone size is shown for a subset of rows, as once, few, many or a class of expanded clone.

CASSSEDTLQETQYF,TGTGCCAGCAGTTCGGAGGACACTCTTCAAGAGACCCAGTACTTC,many,TRBV28,TRBJ2-5,-
CASSVRPGQTYNEQFF,TGTGCCAGCAGCGTGAGGCCGGGACAGACCTACAATGAGCAGTTCTTC,many,TRBV9,TRBJ2-1,TRBD1
CSARVTGTGNEKLFF,TGCAGTGCTAGAGTGACCGGGACAGGGAATGAAAAACTGTTTTTT,few,TRBV20-1,TRBJ1-4,TRBD1
CASSVEVASGGDTQYF,TGTGCCAGCAGCGTAGAAGTCGCCTCGGGCGGAGATACGCAGTATTTT,few,TRBV9,TRBJ2-3,-
CASSPGAGDTDTQYF,TGTGCCAGCAGCCCCGGAGCGGGAGACACAGATACGCAGTATTTT,-,TRBV4-2,TRBJ2-3,TRBD2
CASSDSRRSSYNEQFF,TGTGCCAGCAGTGACTCGCGTCGAAGCTCCTACAATGAGCAGTTCTTC,few,TRBV6-4,TRBJ2-1,-
CASSQTGRSTDTQYF,TGCGCCAGCAGCCAAACGGGACGGAGCACAGATACGCAGTATTTT,few,TRBV4-1,TRBJ2-3,-
CASTQDGGRGTGELFF,TGTGCCAGCACCCAGGACGGCGGGAGAGGCACCGGGGAGCTGTTTTTT,many,TRBV6-4,TRBJ2-2,TRBD2
CSVVGENTEAFF,TGCAGCGTTGTCGGGGAGAACACTGAAGCTTTCTTT,medium-sized,TRBV29-1,TRBJ1-1,-
CASRFQGLEELFF,TGTGCCAGCAGATTCCAGGGGTTGGAGGAGCTGTTTTTT,many,TRBV27,TRBJ2-2,-
CASSPGDSQAGELFF,TGTGCCAGCAGTCCAGGGGATTCTCAAGCCGGGGAGCTGTTTTTT,few,TRBV28,TRBJ2-2,-
CASSLGTGPSYEQYF,TGCGCCAGCAGCCTCGGGACAGGGCCAAGCTACGAGCAGTACTTC,many,TRBV4-3,TRBJ2-7,TRBD1
CATSRDRGEYEQYF,TGTGCCACCAGCAGAGATCGGGGGGAATACGAGCAGTACTTC,few,TRBV15,TRBJ2-7,TRBD2
CASSPPGLAYEQYF,TGTGCCAGTAGTCCTCCGGGACTTGCCTACGAGCAGTACTTC,few,TRBV19,TRBJ2-7,-
CASSLGTGNEQFF,TGTGCCAGCAGTTTAGGGACAGGGAATGAGCAGTTCTTC,-,TRBV27,TRBJ2-1,TRBD1
CASNYPGHRSGANVLTF,TGTGCCAGCAACTACCCGGGACACCGCTCTGGGGCCAACGTCCTGACTTTC,few,TRBV2,TRBJ2-6,-
CASSQAGTPGSYNEQFF,TGCGCCAGCAGCCAAGCCGGGACACCCGGCTCCTACAATGAGCAGTTCTTC,many,TRBV4-3,TRBJ2-1,-
CSATQGGDYNEQFF,TGCAGTGCTACACAGGGTGGTGACTACAATGAGCAGTTCTTC,many,TRBV20-1,TRBJ2-1,-
CASSSKGQQYF,TGCGCCAGCAGCTCTAAGGGACAGCAGTACTTC,-,TRBV5-1,TRBJ2-7,-
CASSKTGGNQPQHF,TGTGCCAGCAGTAAGACAGGTGGCAATCAGCCCCAGCATTTT,few,TRBV28,TRBJ1-5,-
CASGGLVTEAFF,TGTGCCAGCGGGGGCTTGGTCACTGAAGCTTTCTTT,-,TRBV6-6,TRBJ1-1,-
CASTNDRGWETQYF,TGTGCCAGCACCAATGACAGGGGCTGGGAGACCCAGTACTTC,many,TRBV28,TRBJ2-5,TRBD1
CASSFGGDTEAFF,TGTGCCAGCAGTTTTGGGGGAGACACTGAAGCTTTCTTT,medium-sized,TRBV12-3/TRBV12-4,TRBJ1-1,-
CSARDQGYEAFF,TGCAGTGCTAGAGACCAGGGTTACGAAGCTTTCTTT,many,TRBV20-1,TRBJ1-1,-
CASSLVSNTEAFF,TGTGCCAGCAGCTTAGTTTCGAACACTGAAGCTTTCTTT,many,TRBV13,TRBJ1-1,-
CASSLAQGSGANVLTF,TGTGCCAGCAGCTTAGCCCAGGGATCAGGGGCCAACGTCCTGACTTTC,many,TRBV7-9,TRBJ2-6,-
CASRASGSSAQYF,TGTGCCAGCAGGGCTAGCGGGAGTTCGGCGCAGTATTTT,few,TRBV12-3/TRBV12-4,TRBJ2-3,TRBD2
CASSAGTITLEQYF,TGTGCCAGCAGTGCCGGGACTATTACCCTCGAGCAGTACTTC,many,TRBV28,TRBJ2-7,TRBD2
CASSSPLTSDEQFF,TGTGCCAGCAGTTCCCCCCTGACTAGCGATGAGCAGTTCTTC,few,TRBV27,TRBJ2-1,TRBD2
CSARAWGLTEAFF,TGCAGTGCTAGAGCGTGGGGCCTCACTGAAGCTTTCTTT,few,TRBV20-1,TRBJ1-1,-
CSKRGLGTGMSYEQYF,TGCAGTAAAAGGGGTCTTGGGACAGGCATGTCCTACGAGCAGTACTTC,many,TRBV20-1,TRBJ2-7,TRBD1